This TCR beta chain was observed in a study of cytomegalovirus exposure and HLA in healthy donors. The primer mix had 60 Vbeta and 13 Jbeta primers. Using immunoSEQ multiplex PCR, the repertoire was profiled, and TCRdb retains in-frame clones only, with some absent. The sample has some 140,000 clones; around 80% are singletons. Donors consisted of healthy bone marrow donors. Worth noting for this clone: Its antigen is unidentified.

Study observations and caveats: Immune exposure information comprised only CMV serostatus.

Germline V gives CDR1 SEHNR, CDR2 FQNEAQ (reference sequence). The CDR3 totals 14 residues. V was clipped by 5 bases and J by 4 bases; unmatched bases: 3. The sequenced sample consisted of PBMCs. The clonotype originates from a man younger than 40 in good health. This chain connects TRBV7-9 to TRBJ1-5; 9 bases fit TRBD1. In DNA, the CDR3 is TGTGCCAGCAGCCAGACAGGGGGGAATCAGCCCCAGCATTTT. Amino acid sequence: CASSQTGGNQPQHF.